This TCR beta chain is drawn from a study of identical twins. Study-level results: While abundant cord blood beta clonotypes carried fewer insertions, memory repertoires showed no such pattern. Where beta out-of-frame sequences were concerned, excess twin sharing was weaker. Among monozygotic twins, out-of-frame TCR alpha sharing exceeded what models predicted. Out-of-frame alpha sequences common to twins exhibited a surplus of low generation probability.

As to this clonotype: The antigen remains unidentified.

TCRdb processed the 5' RACE reads anew with MiXCR; each CDR3 protein has one entry. The sample lists hundreds of thousands of distinct CDR3 sequences, roughly an eighth seen once, with about 7% in the top ten. CDR3 length: 12 residues. Germline assignment: CDR1 SGHDT and CDR2 YYEEEE. The V and J ends lost 8 bases and 8 bases respectively, with 15 bases between them. The sample was also linked to a second study, of yellow fever vaccine responses in identical twins.

The source material was CD8+ T cells sorted from blood. The clonotype comes from a woman under 30 in good health. The chain uses TRBV5-6 and TRBJ2-3; D possibly corresponds to TRBD2 (5 bases). Here the CDR3 reads CARSLGLGTQYF. CDR3 in DNA: TGTGCCAGGAGCCTCGGACTGGGTACGCAGTATTTT. The full variable domain, its missing parts supplied by reference TRBV5-6 and TRBJ2-3, is DAGVTQSPTHLIKTRGQQVTLRCSPKSGHDTVSWYQQALGQGPQFIFQYYEEEERQRGNFPDRFSGHQFPNYSSELNVNALLLGDSALYLCARSLGLGTQYFGPGTRLTVL.